This TCR beta chain was documented in a study of cytomegalovirus exposure and HLA in healthy donors. Study as a whole: Membership in the Caucasian-associated ancestry cluster was found for 81% of 300 to 500 genotyped donors. Study-level points and caveats: For presence/absence analyses, sequencing depth was assumed to be roughly uniform across donors. CMV serostatus alone was available as immune exposure information.

This PCR relied on a set of 60 Vbeta primers and 13 Jbeta primers. Sequenced by immunoSEQ multiplex PCR; TCRdb stores in-frame clones only, minus some. This sample yields about 210,000 clones, of which roughly 80% are seen a single time; about 3% belongs to the top ten. Germline CDR1 SGHRS, CDR2 YFSETQ. The CDR3 length is 13 residues. V dropped 7 bases and J dropped 10 bases, with 18 bases sitting between them. This clone was counted only a few times. The antigen remains unidentified. The clonotype was recovered from a man younger than 40 in good health and CMV-seronegative. This chain joins TRBV5-1 and TRBJ2-1; tentative D call: TRBD2 (6 bases). Sequenced material: PBMCs. This chain's CDR3 is CASLRDPAGEQFF. In nucleotides, the CDR3 is TGCGCCAGCCTCCGGGACCCGGCGGGAGAGCAGTTCTTC.